This passage covers 15 T cell receptor beta chains from one sample sequenced in a study of T cells in narcolepsy. Profiled with immunoSEQ multiplex PCR; TCRdb holds only in-frame clones, not every one. The table includes under 40,000 clones, about four fifths detected once. The sample taken for sequencing was memory (CD45RA-) CD4+ T cells from blood. These receptors all stem from a human donor in good health.

Only a few counts were recorded for this clone. CDR3 coding DNA: TGTGCCAGTAGGCAGGACAGGACCCGCCTTATTGGTGGCTACACCTTC. Translated: CASRQDRTRLIGGYTF. This chain joins TRBV19 and TRBJ1-2, with 7 nucleotides matching TRBD1. CDR1 LNHDA and CDR2 SQIVND come from the germline V gene (reference sequence). The CDR3 totals 16 residues. Losses at the gene ends were 6 bases for V and 7 bases for J; bases not matched to a gene: 17.

About this clone itself: Here the CDR3 omits its conserved ending phenylalanine or tryptophan, so a read error is the likely source. The chain is built from TRBV6-5 and TRBJ1-2; TRBD1 aligns across 7 bases. The V segment lost 5 bases and the J segment 8 bases; nucleotides outside the gene matches: 14. This CDR3 contains 15 residues. The V gene's germline CDR1 is MNHEY and CDR2 SVGAGI. DNA of the CDR3: TGTGCCAGCAGTGCTCGGGACAGATTATATATCGGCTACACCCTC. Translation: CASSARDRLYIGYTL.

The chain is built from TRBV5-4 and TRBJ1-2; tentatively, D is TRBD1 (6 bases). The CDR3 runs 15 residues. V lost 4 bases and J lost 4, with 17 bases in between. Germline V gives CDR1 SGHNT, CDR2 YYREEE (reference sequence). The CDR3 loop reads CASSLGTGAFYGYTF. The CDR3 DNA reads as TGTGCCAGCAGCCTCGGAACGGGGGCGTTCTATGGCTACACCTTC.

The V and J genes are TRBV19 and TRBJ2-5; a weak D match, TRBD2 (6 bases). TRBJ2-7 matches the DNA end more closely, so the J call is doubtful. This CDR3 has 15 residues. Germline V lookup: CDR1 LNHDA, CDR2 SQIVND (reference sequence). DNA of the CDR3: TGTGCCAGTAGTATAGGGGGGGATCCCTCCTACGAGCAGTACTTC. Amino acids: CASSIGGDPSYEQYF.

The chain employs TRBV10-3 and TRBJ2-5; possibly TRBD1 for D (6 bases). The CDR3 extends over 17 amino acids. Trimming took 7 bases from V and 4 from J, leaving 25 bases between them. Per the germline V gene, CDR1 is ENHRY and CDR2 is SYGVKD. The CDR3 region has the DNA TGTGCCATCAAGAAAGGGGCCACAGGGCTTTTTACAGAGACCCAGTACTTC. Residues: CAIKKGATGLFTETQYF.

This clone was detected a few times. V usage is TRBV6-1 and J usage is TRBJ2-7; D possibly matches TRBD1 or TRBD2 (5 bases each). The CDR3 runs to 16 residues. Germline lookup yields CDR1 MNHNS and CDR2 SASEGT. The V end was cut by 3 bases, the J end by 3 bases, with 18 bases between. CDR3 protein: CASSERGAGQIYEQYV. The CDR3 bases are TGTGCCAGCAGTGAGAGAGGGGCAGGCCAGATCTACGAGCAGTACGTC.

The rearrangement uses TRBV28 and TRBJ2-3; 9 bases fit TRBD1. CDR3 length equals 15 residues. CDR1 is MDHEN, CDR2 SYDVKM, per germline. V gave up 5 bases and J gave up 7 bases; unmatched junction bases: 10. DNA for the CDR3: TGTGCCAGCAGTCCTCCGGGACAGGGTGCACATACGCAGTATTTT. It encodes CASSPPGQGAHTQYF.

V gene TRBV29-1 combines with J gene TRBJ2-1, with TRBD2 as a possible D gene (5 bases). V shed 5 bases and J shed 4 bases, with 6 bases lying between them. Germline V gives CDR1 SQVTM, CDR2 ANQGSEA. CDR3 length: 11 residues. Written as DNA, the CDR3 is TGCAGCGTTACTAGTTACAATGAGCAGTTCTTC. Its protein product is CSVTSYNEQFF.

The rearrangement joins TRBV5-4 to TRBJ1-2; 7 bases map to TRBD1. The CDR3 runs to 16 residues. Per germline, CDR1 SGHNT and CDR2 YYREEE (reference sequence). V dropped 4 bases and J dropped 5; count of bases not matched to a gene: 14. The DNA for the CDR3 is TGTGCCAGCAGCCCGGGACAGAAAAGACAAAATTATGGCTACACCTTC. Translating it yields CASSPGQKRQNYGYTF.

This clone came up a few times. This rearrangement joins TRBV27 to TRBJ1-1, with TRBD1 as a possible D gene (6 bases). The V gene's germline CDR1 is MNHEY and CDR2 SMNVEV (reference sequence). This CDR3 spans 14 amino acids. V was pared by 6 bases and J by 4 bases, with 15 bases between. The CDR3 nucleotides read TGTGCCAGCAGATACAGGGTGTCTGGCACTGAAGCTTTCTTT. It codes for CASRYRVSGTEAFF.

The chain couples TRBV12-2 to TRBJ1-5; TRBD1 is the table's D call, not checked against the DNA. TRBV12-2 is flagged as a pseudogene. The CDR3 length is 14 residues. CDR3 in DNA: TGTGCAAGTCGCTTAGGTGGCCAGGCTCAGCCCCAGCATTTT. This gives the protein CASRLGGQAQPQHF.

This chain joins TRBV7-2 and TRBJ2-5; 11 bases align to TRBD2. In germline, CDR1 is SGHTA, CDR2 FQGNSA. Germline trimming cut 4 bases from V and 7 bases from J; bases unmatched to any gene: 8. This CDR3 has 15 amino acids. The CDR3 coding sequence is TGTGCCAGCAGCTCCCCTAGCGGGGGGTATAGGACCCAGTACTTC. The encoded protein is CASSSPSGGYRTQYF.

Only one count was recorded for this clone. This chain links TRBV4-2 with TRBJ1-1; no firm D call. Germline V gives CDR1 LGHNA, CDR2 YNFKEQ. V was clipped by 1 base and J by 8 bases, with 5 bases between them. There are 11 residues in the CDR3. CDR3 loop: CASSQGFEAFF. The CDR3 bases are TGTGCCAGCAGCCAAGGATTCGAAGCTTTCTTT.

This chain links TRBV7-9 with TRBJ2-5; a weak D match, TRBD1 (6 bases). The germline CDR1 and CDR2 sequences are SEHNR and FQNEAQ (reference sequence). V lost 5 bases, J lost 3 bases, and 25 bases lay in between. There are 18 residues in the CDR3. The CDR3 bases are TGTGCCAGCAGCCCCAAAGTGCACAGGGCGCCTCCAGAAGAGACCCAGTACTTC. Protein sequence: CASSPKVHRAPPEETQYF.

This clone has more than one count but fewer than ten. The chain has TRBV5-1 and TRBJ1-3; unclear D gene. The length of the CDR3 is 18 residues. CDR1 and CDR2 from the germline V gene are SGHRS and YFSETQ. Trimming took 1 base from V and 4 from J, leaving 21 bases between them. The CDR3 spells CASSLPDTNWGLGNTIYF. The CDR3 nucleotides are TGCGCCAGCAGCTTGCCCGATACGAATTGGGGTTTAGGAAACACCATATATTTT.